Presented here are 29 T cell receptor beta chains from one specimen sequenced in a study of blood T cell repertoires in COVID-19. Produced via immunoSEQ multiplex PCR; TCRdb's table is partial and in-frame only. The sample holds 300,000 or so clones, 80% to 90% seen once. Sequencing input: peripheral blood. Source of these receptors: a man aged 50-60 years with active or convalescent COVID-19.

The chain uses TRBV10-3 and TRBJ1-2; the match to TRBD1 covers 7 bases. The CDR3 has 13 residues. After removal of 6 bases from V and 5 bases from J, the junction contained 6 bases not matched to a gene. CDR1 and CDR2 from the germline V gene are ENHRY and SYGVKD. The CDR3 loop reads CAIRGTEPYGYTF. As DNA, the CDR3 is TGTGCCATCAGGGGGACAGAGCCGTATGGCTACACCTTC.

This sequence joins TRBV5-1 and TRBJ1-2, with TRBD1 matching over 9 bases. V was clipped by 0 bases and J by 6 bases; unmatched bases: 3. CDR1 and CDR2 from the germline V gene are SGHRS and YFSETQ. The CDR3 is 14 residues long. This chain's CDR3 is CASSLEGQGNGYTF. The CDR3 DNA follows: TGCGCCAGCAGCTTGGAGGGACAGGGTAATGGCTACACCTTC.

CDR3 amino acids: CASSLAGREMGQETQYF. In DNA, the CDR3 is TGTGCCAGCAGCTTGGCCGGGCGGGAGATGGGCCAAGAGACCCAGTACTTC. This chain joins TRBV5-4 and TRBJ2-5; 7 bases match TRBD2. Germline values: CDR1 SGHNT, CDR2 YYREEE (reference sequence). This CDR3 spans 17 amino acids. Trimming cost V 0 bases and J 1 base; bases outside gene matches: 9.

The chain has TRBV6-5 and TRBJ1-4, with D possibly TRBD1 on 5 matching bases. From germline, CDR1 is MNHEY and CDR2 SVGAGI. Trimming pared 7 bases from V and 8 bases from J, leaving 20 bases between. The CDR3 covers 15 residues. The CDR3 loop is CASTPIWGGSEKLFF. The CDR3 region has the DNA TGTGCCAGCACGCCGATTTGGGGGGGATCCGAAAAACTGTTTTTT.

In DNA form, the CDR3 reads TGTGCCAGCAAATACGGGGGGCGCGACACTGAAGCTTTCTTT. Its protein product is CASKYGGRDTEAFF. V and J are TRBV25-1 and TRBJ1-1; D might be TRBD1 (6 bases). Trimming cost V 7 bases and J 3 bases, with 15 bases left between them. Germline assignment: CDR1 MGHDK and CDR2 SYGVNS. The CDR3 is 14 amino acids.

J is TRBJ2-7 and V is TRBV6-5; TRBD1 agrees at 8 bases. The CDR3 has 16 residues. Unmatched junction bases numbered 7, after V lost 2 bases and J lost 1 base. Germline lookup yields CDR1 MNHEY and CDR2 SVGAGI. CDR3 in amino acids: CASSYTRDRTSYEQYF. The CDR3 DNA sequence: TGTGCCAGCAGTTACACCCGGGACAGGACGTCCTACGAGCAGTACTTC.

A few counts support this clone. The chain is built from TRBV29-1 and TRBJ2-5; TRBD2 matches at 13 bases. The CDR3 is 15 amino acids. The germline V gene has CDR1 SQVTM and CDR2 ANQGSEA. With V trimmed by 4 bases and J by 4 bases, 6 bases remained unmatched. CDR3 DNA sequence: TGCAGCGTTGGAGGACTAGCGGGAGCCCCAGAGACCCAGTACTTC. Translating it yields CSVGGLAGAPETQYF.

The genes are TRBV11-1 and TRBJ1-1; no clear D. In germline, CDR1 is SGHAT, CDR2 FQDESV (reference sequence). The CDR3 sequence is 14 residues long. Trimming removed 1 base from V and 6 bases from J, with 12 bases in between. The CDR3 nucleotides read TGTGCCAGCAGCTTAGGGATTTTGAGCGCTGAAGCTTTCTTT. This codes for CASSLGILSAEAFF.

The chain has TRBV24-1 and TRBJ2-5; TRBD1 matches 7 bases. The CDR3 covers 15 residues. CDR1 and CDR2 from the germline V gene are KGHDR and SFDVKD. J gave up 2 bases and V 6 bases, and 8 bases lay outside the gene matches. Here the CDR3 DNA reads TGTGCCACCAGTACTTCACAGGGGTCACAAGAGACCCAGTACTTC. Translating gives CATSTSQGSQETQYF.

Comments on this clone: Distinct nucleotide sequences in the sample also encode this CDR3. The chain recombines TRBV18 with TRBJ2-5; 10 nucleotides align to TRBD1. The V segment lost 6 bases and the J segment 4 bases; nucleotides outside the gene matches: 5. Germline CDR1 reads KGHSH; CDR2 reads LQKENI. The CDR3 extends over 14 amino acids. The CDR3 region is CASSPTGGGETQYF. CDR3 coding DNA: TGTGCCAGCTCCCCGACAGGGGGCGGAGAGACCCAGTACTTC.

This chain connects TRBV7-9 to TRBJ1-3; D gene uncertain. The CDR3 is 14 amino acids. Germline V gene lookup returns CDR1 SEHNR and CDR2 FQNEAQ (reference sequence). With 4 bases removed from V and 2 bases from J, the gap between germline ends came to 9 bases. The chain's CDR3 is CASSYSTAGNTIYF. The CDR3 region has the DNA TGTGCCAGCAGCTACTCGACTGCTGGAAACACCATATATTTT.

The chain links TRBV5-1 to TRBJ1-4; the match to TRBD1 covers 8 bases. The V and J ends lost 3 bases and 5 bases, in that order; junction bases with no gene match: 6. This CDR3 is 15 amino acids long. The V gene's germline CDR1 is SGHRS and CDR2 YFSETQ. The CDR3, as DNA: TGCGCCAGCAGCTGGCAACAGGGGGGGAATGAAAAACTGTTTTTT. Translated: CASSWQQGGNEKLFF.

This chain joins TRBV27 and TRBJ2-2, with 7 nucleotides matching TRBD1. This CDR3 comprises 15 residues. Germline V lookup: CDR1 MNHEY, CDR2 SMNVEV (reference sequence). Trimming at V came to 5 bases and at J to 3 bases, leaving 6 bases not matched to a gene. The CDR3 bases are TGTGCCAGCAGTCCGGGACAGATCGACACCGGGGAGCTGTTTTTT. Its protein product is CASSPGQIDTGELFF.

The chain carries TRBV30 and TRBJ1-1; 9 bases map to TRBD1. Looked up from germline, CDR1 is GTSNPN and CDR2 is SVGIG (reference sequence). V lost 5 bases and J lost 1; bases outside the gene matches: 8. The CDR3 sequence is 15 residues long. DNA for the CDR3: TGTGCCTGGGGCCCGGACAGGGGAGAGAACACTGAAGCTTTCTTT. This translates into CAWGPDRGENTEAFF. Looking up the rest from reference TRBV30 and TRBJ1-1 gives the full variable domain: SQTIHQWPATLVQPVGSPLSLECTVEGTSNPNLYWYRQAAGRGLQLLFYSVGIGQISSEVPQNLSASRPQDRQFILSSKKLLLSDSGFYLCAWGPDRGENTEAFFGQGTRLTVV.

This chain uses TRBV11-3 with TRBJ2-3; TRBD2 agrees at 8 bases. The CDR3 is 16 residues long. The germline CDR1 and CDR2 sequences are SGHNT and YENEEA. With 3 bases clipped from V and 0 bases from J, the junction kept 5 bases outside the gene matches. In nucleotides, the CDR3 is TGTGCCAGCAGCTTGGGAGCGGGGGTGAGCACAGATACGCAGTATTTT. It translates to CASSLGAGVSTDTQYF.

The J gene is TRBJ2-7, the V gene TRBV5-1; TRBD2 might be the D (5 bases). The CDR3 totals 14 residues. Trimming pared 0 bases from V and 7 bases from J, leaving 14 bases between. CDR1 is SGHRS and CDR2 is YFSETQ in the germline V gene. CDR3: CASSLDSLEVEQYF. In nucleotides, the CDR3 is TGCGCCAGCAGCTTGGACAGCCTGGAGGTAGAGCAGTACTTC.

The chain combines TRBV10-1 with TRBJ1-1; 11 positions match TRBD1. The ends lost 4 bases at V and 3 bases at J; junction bases unmatched: 1. From germline, CDR1 is WNHNN and CDR2 SYGVQD (reference sequence). This CDR3 comprises 14 residues. CDR3 amino acids: CASSVDRGHTEAFF. In DNA form, the CDR3 reads TGCGCCAGCAGTGTGGACAGGGGGCACACTGAAGCTTTCTTT.

This clone was observed once. Other DNA variants within this sample encode the same CDR3. This chain's CDR3 is CASSQGGPYEQYF. In DNA form, the CDR3 reads TGTGCCAGCAGCCAAGGTGGCCCTTACGAGCAGTACTTC. The chain is built from TRBV3-1 (or the pseudogene TRBV3-2) and TRBJ2-7, with D hard to call. Trimming shortened V by 1 base and J by 4 bases, and 8 bases separated the two germline ends. CDR3 length equals 13 residues. Per germline, CDR1 LGHDT and CDR2 YNNKEL (reference sequence).

The gene calls are TRBV12-3 or TRBV12-4 and TRBJ2-3; D ambiguous. V dropped 6 bases and J dropped 8 bases, with 12 bases sitting between them. The CDR3 totals 12 residues. The DNA of the CDR3 is TGTGCCAGCAGCCCGACTTCCTTTACGCAGTATTTT. This codes for CASSPTSFTQYF.

In DNA, the CDR3 is TGTGCCAGCGAACTACAGGGCCAGGGCCTCTACGAGCAGTACTTC. Amino acids: CASELQGQGLYEQYF. The V gene is TRBV28, the J gene TRBJ2-7; tentatively, D is TRBD1 (6 bases). Deletions cut 8 bases from V and 3 bases from J, with 20 bases between. The germline gives CDR1 MDHEN, CDR2 SYDVKM. This CDR3 spans 15 amino acids. The full variable domain, completed using reference TRBV28 and TRBJ2-7, is DVKVTQSSRYLVKRTGEKVFLECVQDMDHENMFWYRQDPGLGLRLIYFSYDVKMKEKGDIPEGYSVSREKKERFSLILESASTNQTSMYLCASELQGQGLYEQYFGPGTRLTVT.

DNA of the CDR3: TGTGCCAGCAGCTTTTCGAGAGGACTTAGCAATCAGCCCCAGCATTTT. Encoded protein: CASSFSRGLSNQPQHF. The chain is built from TRBV28 and TRBJ1-5; D unresolved. This CDR3 contains 16 residues. Germline V lookup: CDR1 MDHEN, CDR2 SYDVKM. V lost 6 bases and J lost 0, with 15 bases in between.

The V call is TRBV5-1, the J call TRBJ2-7, with D tentatively TRBD2 (6 bases). This CDR3 is built from 15 residues. Germline CDR1 SGHRS, CDR2 YFSETQ. V was shortened by 2 bases and J by 6 bases, with 18 bases between the two germline ends. The CDR3 sequence is CASSLVPGAVAEQYF. DNA for the CDR3: TGCGCCAGCAGCTTAGTTCCGGGAGCGGTTGCCGAGCAGTACTTC.

The V call is TRBV5-5, the J call TRBJ1-5, with a weak D call TRBD1 (6 bases). Germline V gene data show CDR1 as SGHKS and CDR2 as YYEKEE (reference sequence). The CDR3 spans 13 residues. V was shortened by 4 bases and J by 7 bases, with 12 bases between the two germline ends. The CDR3 nucleotides read TGTGCCAGCAGCCGCACAGGGATACAGCCCCAGCATTTT. Protein: CASSRTGIQPQHF.

This sequence joins TRBV7-6 and TRBJ2-2, with D possibly being TRBD2 (5 bases). CDR1 SGHVS and CDR2 FNYEAQ come from the germline V gene. V was pared by 5 bases and J by 1 base, with 11 bases between. The CDR3 loop spans 15 amino acids. This CDR3 reads CASSPEGRNTGELFF. The CDR3 DNA is TGTGCCAGCAGCCCAGAAGGGAGGAACACCGGGGAGCTGTTTTTT.

V gene TRBV18 combines with J gene TRBJ2-3; TRBD1 agrees at 7 bases. The CDR3 is 17 amino acids. Germline CDR1 and CDR2: KGHSH and LQKENI. V trimming: 3 bases; J trimming: 2 bases; junction bases outside the gene matches: 11. The CDR3 coding sequence is TGTGCCAGCTCACCGACAAGCCAGGGGGTTTCCACAGATACGCAGTATTTT. It translates to CASSPTSQGVSTDTQYF.

The chain recombines TRBV7-9 with TRBJ2-5, with a possible D match to TRBD2 (6 bases). The germline V gene encodes CDR1 SEHNR and CDR2 FQNEAQ (reference sequence). This CDR3 has 16 residues. The ends were cut back, 5 bases at V and 4 bases at J, with 20 bases in the middle. As DNA, the CDR3 is TGTGCCAGCAGCCAGTCGGCCCTTGGGGGGATAGAGACCCAGTACTTC. As protein: CASSQSALGGIETQYF. Full variable domain (outside the CDR3, taken from reference TRBV7-9 and TRBJ2-5): DTGVSQNPRHKITKRGQNVTFRCDPISEHNRLYWYRQTLGQGPEFLTYFQNEAQLEKSRLLSDRFSAERPKGSFSTLEIQRTEQGDSAMYLCASSQSALGGIETQYFGPGTRLLVL.

The chain combines TRBV11-2 with TRBJ2-1, with 11 positions matching TRBD2. The CDR3 extends over 15 amino acids. The germline CDR1 and CDR2 sequences are SGHAT and FQNNGV. V trimming: 2 bases; J trimming: 3 bases; junction bases outside the gene matches: 0. The CDR3 region is CASSLTSGSYNEQFF. The CDR3 DNA sequence: TGTGCCAGCAGCTTAACTAGCGGGAGCTACAATGAGCAGTTCTTC.

This chain uses TRBV4-1 with TRBJ2-3; 10 bases agree with TRBD2. This CDR3 spans 15 amino acids. Germline CDR1 MGHRA, CDR2 YSYEKL. The ends lost 3 bases at V and 4 bases at J; junction bases unmatched: 4. The DNA of the CDR3 is TGCGCCAGCAGCCAGGGACTAGCGTTCGCAGATACGCAGTATTTT. Amino acid sequence: CASSQGLAFADTQYF.

The V call is TRBV4-2, the J call TRBJ1-3; no reliable D call. The CDR3 covers 16 residues. Germline-derived CDR1 and CDR2 are LGHNA and YNFKEQ. V was clipped by 2 bases and J by 2 bases, with 13 bases between them. The CDR3 here is CASSQQDGGTGNTIYF. CDR3 DNA sequence: TGTGCCAGCAGCCAACAAGACGGAGGCACTGGAAACACCATATATTTT.